This record covers a single TCR beta chain. The entry originates in a study of blood T cell repertoires in COVID-19. In the study overall: The analysed material was cDNA or gDNA that came from T cells, B-cell-depleted T cells, or PBMCs.

The method was immunoSEQ multiplex PCR; TCRdb's version includes in-frame clones alone and lacks a portion of them. The sample has under 200,000 clones, roughly 90% seen once. Germline V CDR1 and CDR2: LNHDA, SQIVND (reference sequence). The CDR3 sequence is 13 residues long. The junction had 3 bases not matched to a gene; V was cut back by 5 bases and J by 7 bases. The clonotype originates from a woman aged 45-60 years who had recovered from COVID-19. The chain links TRBV19 to TRBJ2-1; 9 nucleotides line up with TRBD1. The specimen was PBMCs or T cells enriched from blood (not recorded which). The CDR3 sequence is CASSWDRVNEQFF. CDR3 nucleotide sequence: TGTGCCAGTAGTTGGGACAGGGTGAATGAGCAGTTCTTC.